Sequencing of this TCR beta chain was carried out in a study of T cell repertoires in ileal Crohn's disease. Across the whole study: Patients had a median approximately 8-year disease duration, and less than 40% were active smokers. General observations from the study: Clonal expansions were more frequent in active smokers than non-smokers at surgery. All patients with clonality above 26.8% had endoscopic recurrence.

This CDR3 is 12 amino acids long. Looked up from germline, CDR1 is SNHLY and CDR2 is FYNNEI. This clone came up a few times. Its specificity is unknown. A far larger clone is one base from this, pointing to a likely read error. Roughly 500 nanograms of biopsy DNA per sample underwent TCRB immunosequencing. Measured with immunoSEQ multiplex PCR; TCRdb has only the in-frame clones, and not every one. The sample consists of roughly 7,100 clones, less than 75% of them appearing once. The chain combines TRBV2 with TRBJ1-2; 10 bases fit TRBD1. The receptor's source is an adult with Crohn's disease. Input material: ileal tissue. CDR3: CASRTGGYGDTF. The CDR3, as DNA: TGTGCCAGCAGGACAGGGGGCTATGGCGACACCTTC.